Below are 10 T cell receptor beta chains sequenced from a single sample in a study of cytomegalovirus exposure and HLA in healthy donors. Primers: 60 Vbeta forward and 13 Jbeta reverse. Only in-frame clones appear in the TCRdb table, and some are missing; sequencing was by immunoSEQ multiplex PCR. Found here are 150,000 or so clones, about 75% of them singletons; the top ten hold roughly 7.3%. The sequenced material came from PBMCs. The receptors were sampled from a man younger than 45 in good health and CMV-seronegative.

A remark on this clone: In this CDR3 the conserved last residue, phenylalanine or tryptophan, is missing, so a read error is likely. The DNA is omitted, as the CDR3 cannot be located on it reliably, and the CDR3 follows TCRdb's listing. The CDR3 here is CAWSVFPS. J is TRBJ1-2 and V is TRBV30. Germline V CDR1 and CDR2: GTSNPN, SVGIG (reference sequence). From its first to its last residue, the CDR3 has 8 amino acids.

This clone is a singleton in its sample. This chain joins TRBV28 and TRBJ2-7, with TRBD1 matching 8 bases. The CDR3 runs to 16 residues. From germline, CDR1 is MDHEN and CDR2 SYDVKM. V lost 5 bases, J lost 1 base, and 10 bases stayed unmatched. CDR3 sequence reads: CASSLLGQGPSYEQYF. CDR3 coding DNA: TGTGCCAGCAGTCTACTTGGACAGGGACCATCCTACGAGCAGTACTTC. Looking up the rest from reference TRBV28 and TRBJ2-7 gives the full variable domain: DVKVTQSSRYLVKRTGEKVFLECVQDMDHENMFWYRQDPGLGLRLIYFSYDVKMKEKGDIPEGYSVSREKKERFSLILESASTNQTSMYLCASSLLGQGPSYEQYFGPGTRLTVT.

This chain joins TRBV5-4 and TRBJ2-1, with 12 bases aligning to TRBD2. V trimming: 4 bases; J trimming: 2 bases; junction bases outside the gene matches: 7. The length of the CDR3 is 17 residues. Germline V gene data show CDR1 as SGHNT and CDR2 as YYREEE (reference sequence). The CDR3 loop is CASSPASGRGAYNEQFF. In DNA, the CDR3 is TGTGCCAGCAGCCCCGCTAGCGGGAGGGGAGCCTACAATGAGCAGTTCTTC. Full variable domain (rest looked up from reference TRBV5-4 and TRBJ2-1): ETGVTQSPTHLIKTRGQQVTLRCSSQSGHNTVSWYQQALGQGPQFIFQYYREEENGRGNFPPRFSGLQFPNYSSELNVNALELDDSALYLCASSPASGRGAYNEQFFGPGTRLTVL.

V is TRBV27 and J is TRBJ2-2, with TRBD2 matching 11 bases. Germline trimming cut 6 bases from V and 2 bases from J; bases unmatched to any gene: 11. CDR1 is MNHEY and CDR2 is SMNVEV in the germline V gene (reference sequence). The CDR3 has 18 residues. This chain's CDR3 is CASSPGLAEPENTGELFF. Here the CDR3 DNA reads TGTGCCAGCAGCCCGGGACTAGCGGAGCCAGAAAACACCGGGGAGCTGTTTTTT.

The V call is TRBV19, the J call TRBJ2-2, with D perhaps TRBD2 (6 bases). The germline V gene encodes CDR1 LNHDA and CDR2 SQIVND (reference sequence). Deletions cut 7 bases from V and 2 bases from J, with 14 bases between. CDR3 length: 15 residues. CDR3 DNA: TGTGCCAGTATCCCGACTAGGTCTAACACCGGGGAGCTGTTTTTT. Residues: CASIPTRSNTGELFF.

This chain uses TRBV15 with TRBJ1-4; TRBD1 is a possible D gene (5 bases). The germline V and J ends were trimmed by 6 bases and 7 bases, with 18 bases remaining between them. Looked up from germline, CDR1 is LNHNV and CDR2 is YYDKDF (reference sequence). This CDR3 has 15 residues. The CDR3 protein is CATRETGGSREKLFF. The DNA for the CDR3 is TGTGCCACCAGGGAAACGGGGGGGTCTCGTGAAAAACTGTTTTTT. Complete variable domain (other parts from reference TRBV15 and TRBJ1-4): DAMVIQNPRYQVTQFGKPVTLSCSQTLNHNVMYWYQQKSSQAPKLLFHYYDKDFNNEADTPDNFQSRRPNTSFCFLDIRSPGLGDTAMYLCATRETGGSREKLFFGSGTQLSVL.

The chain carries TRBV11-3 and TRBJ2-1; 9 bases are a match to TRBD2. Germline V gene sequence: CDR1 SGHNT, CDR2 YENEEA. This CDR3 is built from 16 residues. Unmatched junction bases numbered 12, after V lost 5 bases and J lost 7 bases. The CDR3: CASSHTREGLVNEQFF. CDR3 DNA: TGTGCCAGCAGCCATACGCGGGAGGGCCTAGTGAATGAGCAGTTCTTC.

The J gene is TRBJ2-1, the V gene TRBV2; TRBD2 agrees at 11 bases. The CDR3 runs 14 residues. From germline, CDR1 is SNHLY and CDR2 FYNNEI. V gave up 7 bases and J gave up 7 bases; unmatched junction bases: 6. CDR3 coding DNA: TGTGCCAGCACACCCCTAGCGGGGGGAAATGAGCAGTTCTTC. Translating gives CASTPLAGGNEQFF.

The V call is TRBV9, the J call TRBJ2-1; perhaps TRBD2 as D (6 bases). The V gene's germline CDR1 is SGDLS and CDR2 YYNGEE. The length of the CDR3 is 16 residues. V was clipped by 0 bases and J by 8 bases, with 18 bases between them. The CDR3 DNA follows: TGTGCCAGCAGCGTAGGGACTCCCGGGGGTATCTATGAGCAGTTCTTC. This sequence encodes CASSVGTPGGIYEQFF.

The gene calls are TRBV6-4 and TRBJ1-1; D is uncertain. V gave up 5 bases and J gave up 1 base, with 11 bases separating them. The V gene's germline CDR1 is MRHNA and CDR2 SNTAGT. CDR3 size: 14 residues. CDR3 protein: CASSLSPGNTEAFF. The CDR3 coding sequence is TGTGCCAGCAGTCTGAGCCCGGGGAACACTGAAGCTTTCTTT.